This TCR beta chain was recorded in a study of cytomegalovirus exposure and HLA in healthy donors. Germline lookup yields CDR1 SEHNR and CDR2 FQNEAQ (reference sequence). The CDR3 runs to 16 residues. Findings and caveats of the study: Further analysis, carried out later, found HLA-associated TCR beta chains more clonally expanded than equally common other chains. 164 TCR beta chains were listed as cytomegalovirus-associated.

A note on this clone: No antigen is known for it.

PCR amplification relied on 60 Vbeta primers (plus 13 Jbeta primers). Assay used: immunoSEQ multiplex PCR; TCRdb lists only in-frame clones, some missing. There are 70,000 or so clones in the sample; 70% to 90% occur only once, and just under 2% lies in the top ten. The receptor's source is a woman between 25 and 40 years old in good health and CMV-seronegative. The sample comprised PBMCs. The V and J genes are TRBV7-9 and TRBJ2-5, with TRBD2 matching over 12 bases. The J call may be in error: the DNA end matches TRBJ2-7 better. The CDR3: CASSPRLAGESYEQYF. In DNA form, the CDR3 reads TGTGCCAGCAGCCCCAGACTAGCGGGAGAATCCTACGAGCAGTACTTC.